This passage covers 2 T cell receptor beta chains from one sample sequenced in a study of CD8 T cells in Susac syndrome. Reverse transcription used about 0.45 to 1 ug RNA and random hexamers. TCRdb called the immunoSEQ multiplex PCR reads again in MiXCR, with one record for every CDR3 protein. The sample contains around 200,000 distinct CDR3 sequences, 85% to 95% of which appear only once. Sequenced: CD4+ T cells from PBMCs. Receptor source: a human donor in good health.

This chain joins TRBV27 and TRBJ2-1; TRBD2 aligns across 12 bases. Germline lookup yields CDR1 MNHEY and CDR2 SMNVEV (reference sequence). The J segment lost 0 bases and the V segment lost 10 bases, leaving 7 bases of the junction unmatched. This CDR3 has 16 amino acids. Here the CDR3 DNA reads TGTGCCACCAGACTAGCGGGAGCCAGCTCCTACAATGAGCAGTTCTTC. Encoded protein: CATRLAGASSYNEQFF.

The gene calls are TRBV28 and TRBJ1-5; weak D call: TRBD1 (6 bases). V was cut by 11 bases and J by 2 bases, with 16 bases left in between. The CDR3 length is 14 residues. The germline CDR1 and CDR2 sequences are MDHEN and SYDVKM. CDR3 in DNA: TGTGCCGCGTTATCACAGGGAGGCAATCAGCCCCAGCATTTT. It codes for CAALSQGGNQPQHF. Filled out from reference TRBV28 and TRBJ1-5, the complete variable domain reads DVKVTQSSRYLVKRTGEKVFLECVQDMDHENMFWYRQDPGLGLRLIYFSYDVKMKEKGDIPEGYSVSREKKERFSLILESASTNQTSMYLCAALSQGGNQPQHFGDGTRLSIL.